Below, one T cell receptor beta chain is given with its context. Antigen unknown. Trimming removed 4 bases at V and 5 bases at J, with 11 bases between. This CDR3 contains 13 residues. These data originate in a study of T cell responses to AZD1222 COVID-19 vaccine. For the study at large: Doses given second, at about 4 or about 12 weeks, were pooled.

Data came from immunoSEQ multiplex PCR; TCRdb stores just in-frame clones and leaves some out. The profile shows just over 80,000 clones, about nine tenths of them singletons. Study outcomes and limitations: Unmutated variant regions are reportedly the target of nearly half of TCRs that are spike-specific. Females outnumbered males among donors, who were mostly white British; clonal diversity was possibly underestimated. Across the whole spike, CD4 TCRs peaked at regions 160-218 and 743-854.

The sequence derives from an adult in good health. Material: peripheral blood, obtained on day 0 of AZD1222 vaccination. The chain joins TRBV12-3 or TRBV12-4 to TRBJ2-5; the D gene is possibly TRBD2 (7 bases). CDR3 DNA sequence: TGTGCCAGCAGTTGGACAGCGGGGGAGACCCAGTACTTC. It yields the protein CASSWTAGETQYF.